These 11 T cell receptor beta chains originate from one sample sequenced in a study of T cell responses to AZD1222 COVID-19 vaccine. The table came from immunoSEQ multiplex PCR; TCRdb's copy has only in-frame clones and leaves some out. Here the sample spans roughly 100,000 clones, about 86% being singletons. The material sequenced was peripheral blood, taken on day 0 of AZD1222 vaccination. The receptors shown here come from an adult in good health.

The V and J genes are TRBV6-2 or TRBV6-3 and TRBJ1-2; D is unclear. Germline lookup yields CDR1 MNHEY and CDR2 SVGEGT. The CDR3 is 13 residues long. The germline V and J ends were trimmed by 2 bases and 4 bases, with 8 bases remaining between them. As DNA, the CDR3 is TGTGCCAGCAGTTACCCCCAGAGCTATGGCTACACCTTC. Translation: CASSYPQSYGYTF.

This chain connects TRBV24-1 to TRBJ2-7, with a tentative D call TRBD1 (5 bases). Trimming cost V 4 bases and J 2 bases, with 11 bases left between them. Germline lookup yields CDR1 KGHDR and CDR2 SFDVKD. The CDR3 loop spans 14 amino acids. In DNA, the CDR3 is TGTGCCACCAGTGACGACAGTTCCCCCTACGAGCAGTACTTC. As protein: CATSDDSSPYEQYF.

J is TRBJ1-3 and V is TRBV25-1, with 7 bases identical to TRBD1. CDR3 size: 16 residues. Per germline, CDR1 MGHDK and CDR2 SYGVNS. Unmatched junction bases numbered 4, after V lost 2 bases and J lost 0 bases. For the CDR3, the DNA is TGTGCCAGCAGTGAACCGGGACAGAACTCTGGAAACACCATATATTTT. This translates into CASSEPGQNSGNTIYF.

The chain couples TRBV6-5 to TRBJ2-7; 8 bases agree with TRBD2. Germline V gene sequence: CDR1 MNHEY, CDR2 SVGAGI. V shed 0 bases, J shed 6 bases, and the junction held 7 bases outside the gene matches. The CDR3 consists of 15 residues. CDR3 in DNA: TGTGCCAGCAGTTACTCCGGGGGGGGGAGGACCGAGCAGTACTTC. It encodes CASSYSGGGRTEQYF.

This clone has just one count. CDR3 protein: CAWSVGGDQPQHF. The CDR3 region has the DNA TGTGCCTGGAGTGTCGGGGGGGATCAGCCCCAGCATTTT. The V call is TRBV30, the J call TRBJ1-5, with a weak D call TRBD1 (5 bases). Trimming stripped 0 bases from V and 5 bases from J, with 8 bases between. This CDR3 spans 13 amino acids. Germline V gene sequence: CDR1 GTSNPN, CDR2 SVGIG (reference sequence).

This chain joins TRBV11-2 and TRBJ1-5; tentative D call: TRBD1 (5 bases). Germline CDR1 is SGHAT and CDR2 is FQNNGV. This CDR3 spans 15 amino acids. The V end was cut by 0 bases, the J end by 4 bases, with 10 bases between. The CDR3 spells CASSLDRGGNQPQHF. CDR3 DNA: TGTGCCAGCAGCTTAGATAGGGGTGGGAATCAGCCCCAGCATTTT.

J is TRBJ1-2 and V is TRBV5-6, with TRBD1 identical over 9 bases. Germline V gene sequence: CDR1 SGHDT, CDR2 YYEEEE. With 4 bases clipped from V and 2 bases from J, the junction kept 3 bases outside the gene matches. CDR3 length: 14 residues. The DNA for the CDR3 is TGTGCCAGCAGCCGACAGGGGGGGAACTATGGCTACACCTTC. Encoded protein: CASSRQGGNYGYTF.

The CDR3 DNA reads TGCGCCAGCAGCCAAGATCGGGACAGGGAGCAGTTCTTC. Translation gives CASSQDRDREQFF. This chain connects TRBV4-3 to TRBJ2-1, with 8 bases lining up with TRBD1. The germline gives CDR1 LGHNA, CDR2 YSLEER. After removal of 0 bases from V and 10 bases from J, the junction contained 2 bases not matched to a gene. This CDR3 contains 13 residues.

The rearrangement joins TRBV28 to TRBJ2-2, with D possibly TRBD1 on 5 matching bases. V lost 4 bases, J lost 0 bases, and 9 bases lay in between. Germline V gene lookup returns CDR1 MDHEN and CDR2 SYDVKM. This CDR3 spans 15 amino acids. The chain's CDR3 is CASSSGAANTGELFF. CDR3 nucleotides: TGTGCCAGCAGTTCTGGGGCCGCGAACACCGGGGAGCTGTTTTTT.

This chain connects TRBV5-1 to TRBJ1-1; D is ambiguous. The germline V and J ends were trimmed by 0 bases and 1 base, with 7 bases remaining between them. Germline CDR1 and CDR2: SGHRS and YFSETQ. CDR3 size: 14 residues. The CDR3 region has the DNA TGCGCCAGCAGCTTGGGACACGCGAACACTGAAGCTTTCTTT. Its protein is CASSLGHANTEAFF.

The genes are TRBV5-6 and TRBJ2-7; D may be TRBD2 (5 bases). CDR1 and CDR2 (germline): SGHDT, YYEEEE. Trimming stripped 0 bases from V and 11 bases from J, with 12 bases between. The CDR3 loop spans 12 amino acids. CDR3 residues: CASSLVGERKYF. The CDR3 DNA reads TGTGCCAGCAGCTTGGTGGGCGAGCGGAAGTACTTC. Variable domain in full (rest from reference TRBV5-6 and TRBJ2-7): DAGVTQSPTHLIKTRGQQVTLRCSPKSGHDTVSWYQQALGQGPQFIFQYYEEEERQRGNFPDRFSGHQFPNYSSELNVNALLLGDSALYLCASSLVGERKYFGPGTRLTVT.